Following are 29 T cell receptor beta chains from one sample sequenced in a study of breast tumors, draining lymph nodes, adjacent tissues. Breast cancer patients provided tissue from their axillary draining lymph nodes. Each CDR3 protein is one row after TCRdb ran MiXCR on the multiplex PCR reads. Here the sample spans 100,000 to 150,000 distinct CDR3 sequences, about 20% being singletons. The sequencing input was axillary lymph node tissue. These receptors were collected from a female donor with breast cancer. Some clones in this sample may be carry-over from other donors' samples.

This clonotype was picked up many times. The genes are TRBV19 and TRBJ1-2; no reliable D call. V was clipped by 10 bases and J by 7 bases, with 28 bases between them. CDR3 length equals 16 residues. Germline lookup yields CDR1 LNHDA and CDR2 SQIVND (reference sequence). The CDR3 loop is CATNDVPAGSSGGYTF. DNA of the CDR3: TGTGCCACAAACGACGTACCCGCTGGTTCTAGTGGTGGCTACACCTTC.

The rearrangement links TRBV27 to TRBJ2-1; D uncertain. This CDR3 has 13 residues. V shed 5 bases and J shed 12 bases, with 17 bases lying between them. Per germline, CDR1 MNHEY and CDR2 SMNVEV (reference sequence). CDR3 amino acids: CASSPHTRDGQFF. The CDR3 nucleotides are TGTGCCAGCAGTCCCCATACAAGGGATGGGCAGTTCTTC.

This clonotype appeared many times. This chain uses TRBV6-6 with TRBJ2-1; D call uncertain. CDR1 and CDR2 from the germline V gene are MNHNY and SVGAGI (reference sequence). The CDR3 extends over 12 amino acids. Trimming shortened V by 6 bases and J by 3 bases, and 6 bases separated the two germline ends. CDR3 region: CASSSNYNEQFF. The CDR3, as DNA: TGTGCCAGCAGCTCTAACTACAATGAGCAGTTCTTC.

To note about this clonotype: A much larger clone differs from this one at a single base, so this may be a read error. The gene calls are TRBV7-9 and TRBJ1-4; D may be TRBD1 (5 bases). Germline V gene sequence: CDR1 SEHNR, CDR2 FQNEAQ (reference sequence). This CDR3 has 15 residues. Trimming removed 4 bases from V and 0 bases from J, with 9 bases in between. The CDR3 sequence: CASSSRGATNEKLFF. In DNA form, the CDR3 reads TGTGCCAGCAGCTCGCGGGGGGCAACTAATGAAAAACTGTTTTTT.

In its sample, this clonotype was seen many times. V and J are TRBV20-1 and TRBJ2-7; D uncertain. Germline lookup yields CDR1 DFQATT and CDR2 SNEGSKA (reference sequence). The CDR3 runs 12 residues. The ends were cut back, 3 bases at V and 2 bases at J, with 8 bases in the middle. The CDR3 DNA reads TGCAGTGCTAGTAGACGTGCCTACGAGCAGTACTTC. Amino acid sequence: CSASRRAYEQYF.

This clonotype appeared many times. This sequence joins TRBV6-1 and TRBJ1-6; D possibly corresponds to TRBD1 (6 bases). This CDR3 contains 14 residues. Trimming left V 6 bases short and J 7 bases short, with 13 bases between. Germline CDR1 MNHNS, CDR2 SASEGT. The CDR3 loop reads CASRKDSLNSPLHF. The DNA of the CDR3 is TGTGCCAGCAGAAAGGACAGCCTAAATTCACCCCTCCACTTT.

This clonotype was counted at least ten times. The CDR3 bases are TGTGCCAGCAGCGTGGGACAGGCGGTCGGCACCATATATTTT. Translating it yields CASSVGQAVGTIYF. The chain has TRBV7-9 and TRBJ1-3, with 8 bases that match TRBD1. The CDR3 length is 14 residues. CDR1 is SEHNR, CDR2 FQNEAQ, per germline (reference sequence). The trim removed 5 bases at V and 9 bases at J, leaving 9 bases unmatched.

This clonotype was observed at least ten times. The chain uses TRBV29-1 and TRBJ1-5; D is ambiguous. V was cut by 4 bases and J by 2 bases, with 12 bases left in between. The CDR3 is 14 residues long. Germline V CDR1 and CDR2: SQVTM, ANQGSEA. The CDR3 protein is CSVASGTGNQPQHF. DNA of the CDR3: TGCAGCGTTGCCTCGGGCACGGGCAATCAGCCCCAGCATTTT.

Notes on this clonotype: Just one base apart from a much larger clone, this may be a read error. The V call is TRBV5-1, the J call TRBJ2-3; 7 bases map to TRBD1. In germline, CDR1 is SGHRS, CDR2 YFSETQ. The CDR3 loop spans 15 amino acids. This CDR3 is CASRKDRAVSDTQCF. CDR3 nucleotides: TGCGCCAGCAGAAAAGACAGGGCCGTGTCTGATACGCAGTGTTTT.

This clonotype was seen at least ten times. V and J are TRBV6-5 and TRBJ1-2; possible D gene TRBD1, 5 bases. The CDR3 is 17 residues long. Trimming cost V 6 bases and J 7 bases, with 27 bases left between them. CDR1 and CDR2 from the germline V gene are MNHEY and SVGAGI. DNA for the CDR3: TGTGCCAGCAGCCCAATAGGGGTAGGCCTATTCGGCGGTGGCTACACCTTC. This codes for CASSPIGVGLFGGGYTF.

This clonotype has ten or more counts. This sequence joins TRBV6-4 and TRBJ2-5; D possibly uses TRBD1 or TRBD2 (6 bases each). The V end was cut by 4 bases, the J end by 5 bases, with 17 bases between. Germline CDR1 is MRHNA and CDR2 is SNTAGT. This CDR3 contains 15 residues. The CDR3 spells CASSAPTGAGETQYF. DNA of the CDR3: TGTGCCAGCAGTGCCCCGACAGGTGCGGGGGAGACCCAGTACTTC.

Note on this clonotype: One junction end disagrees with the germline gene, perhaps due to a read error. J is TRBJ1-2 and V is TRBV28; 8 nucleotides match TRBD1. The CDR3 totals 15 residues. Germline CDR1 reads MDHEN; CDR2 reads SYDVKM. The CDR3 loop reads CASSGARGSSGGYAF. In DNA form, the CDR3 reads TGTGCCAGCAGCGGGGCCCGGGGAAGCTCAGGGGGCTACGCCTTC.

In the case of this clonotype: This may come from a read error, since a much larger clone is one base off. V usage is TRBV11-2 and J usage is TRBJ1-4; the D is unclear. The CDR3 is 14 amino acids. Germline V CDR1 and CDR2: SGHAT, FQNNGV. V was clipped by 6 bases and J by 6 bases, with 14 bases between them. CDR3 loop: CASSKGRVDEKLFF. The CDR3 DNA sequence: TGTGCCAGCAGTAAGGGAAGGGTGGATGAAAAACTGTTTTTT.

The table lists this clonotype with many counts. This chain links TRBV20-1 with TRBJ1-2, with TRBD1 matching 10 bases. CDR1 DFQATT and CDR2 SNEGSKA come from the germline V gene (reference sequence). CDR3 length: 12 residues. V was clipped by 6 bases and J by 8 bases; unmatched bases: 6. The CDR3 region is CSATGQGEGYTF. The CDR3 region has the DNA TGCAGTGCCACCGGACAGGGGGAGGGCTACACCTTC.

This clonotype has at least ten counts. Written as DNA, the CDR3 is TGCAGCGTACAATCAGACCTCTACGAGCAGTACTTC. Translation gives CSVQSDLYEQYF. J is TRBJ2-7 and V is TRBV29-1; D remains ambiguous. V gave up 6 bases and J gave up 3 bases, with 12 bases separating them. The germline V gene has CDR1 SQVTM and CDR2 ANQGSEA. The CDR3 sequence is 12 residues long.

As for this clonotype: One base away lies a much larger clone, so this may be a sequencing read error. CDR3 bases: TGTGCCAGCAGCGAGGGAGGGCTCGTAAATACGCAGTATTTT. Amino acids: CASSEGGLVNTQYF. This chain connects TRBV11-2 to TRBJ2-3; 7 nucleotides match TRBD2. Germline CDR1 and CDR2: SGHAT and FQNNGV. The CDR3 sequence is 14 residues long. V shed 5 bases, J shed 7 bases, and the junction held 9 bases outside the gene matches.

Details on this clonotype: Just one base apart from a much larger clone, this may be a read error. The chain joins TRBV7-2 to TRBJ2-1; TRBD2 is a possible D gene (5 bases). Looked up from germline, CDR1 is SGHTA and CDR2 is FQGNSA. This CDR3 comprises 15 residues. In DNA form, the CDR3 reads TGTGCCAGCAGCTTGTTCGCTAGCTCCTACAATGGGCAGTTCTTC. Encoded protein: CASSLFASSYNGQFF. The full variable domain, its missing parts supplied by reference TRBV7-2 and TRBJ2-1, is GAGVSQSPSNKVTEKGKDVELRCDPISGHTALYWYRQSLGQGLEFLIYFQGNSAPDKSGLPSDRFSAERTGGSVSTLTIQRTQQEDSAVYLCASSLFASSYNGQFFGPGTRLTVL.

A word on this clonotype: This sequence may be a read error, since a much larger clone differs from it by one base. The rearrangement joins TRBV10-3 to TRBJ1-3; 7 bases align to TRBD1. Germline V gene sequence: CDR1 ENHRY, CDR2 SYGVKD. CDR3 length equals 15 residues. This CDR3 is CVISEGQPPGNTIYF. CDR3 nucleotide sequence: TGTGTCATCAGTGAGGGACAGCCACCCGGAAACACCATATATTTT.

This clonotype appeared many times. The chain uses TRBV7-8 and TRBJ2-7; D unclear. The CDR3 contains 15 residues. The V gene's germline CDR1 is SGHVS and CDR2 FQNEAQ. V lost 5 bases and J lost 3, with 17 bases in between. DNA for the CDR3: TGTGCCAGCAGCCCACGGGTCGGTGTGGACTACGAGCAGTACTTC. Protein: CASSPRVGVDYEQYF.

A note on this clonotype: Just one base apart from a much larger clone, this may be a read error. This chain uses TRBV3-1 with TRBJ1-6, with 7 bases that match TRBD1. The length of the CDR3 is 14 residues. Per germline, CDR1 LGHDT and CDR2 YNNKEL (reference sequence). The CDR3 sequence: CASGQNRGNSPLHF. As DNA, the CDR3 is TGTGCCAGCGGCCAAAACAGGGGTAATTCACCCCTCCACTTT.

This clonotype showed up just a few times. V gene TRBV12-3 or TRBV12-4 combines with J gene TRBJ2-4; no definite D call. The CDR3 is 15 amino acids. Trimming stripped 4 bases from V and 0 bases from J, with 10 bases between. CDR3 residues: CASSSELIAKNIQYF. The CDR3 DNA sequence: TGTGCCAGCAGTTCGGAACTTATAGCCAAAAACATTCAGTACTTC.

There are a few counts of this clonotype. The V call is TRBV3-1, the J call TRBJ1-4; a weak D match, TRBD1 (6 bases). Trimming removed 4 bases at V and 6 bases at J, with 21 bases between. Per germline, CDR1 LGHDT and CDR2 YNNKEL (reference sequence). The CDR3 consists of 17 residues. The CDR3 spells CASSPLGGGSEDEKLFF. The CDR3 DNA is TGTGCCAGCAGCCCCCTGGGGGGGGGCTCCGAGGATGAAAAACTGTTTTTT.

This clonotype was seen a handful of times. This likely comes from a read error, as the CDR3 has no conserved phenylalanine or tryptophan at its end. V is TRBV18 and J is TRBJ2-7; D may be TRBD1 (6 bases). The CDR3 is 14 amino acids. Deletions cut 8 bases from V and 0 bases from J, with 14 bases between. Germline V CDR1 and CDR2: KGHSH, LQKENI. CDR3 sequence: CASRRTDSSYEQYS. The DNA of the CDR3 is TGTGCCAGCCGGCGGACAGACAGCTCCTACGAGCAGTACTCC.

This clonotype was observed at least ten times. This chain connects TRBV5-4 to TRBJ2-6; D is unresolved. Germline V gene data show CDR1 as SGHNT and CDR2 as YYREEE (reference sequence). V lost 5 bases, J lost 2 bases, and 11 bases lay in between. This CDR3 is 15 amino acids long. The DNA of the CDR3 is TGTGCCAGCAGACTAAGCTTCGCTGGGGCCAACGTCCTGACTTTC. The encoded protein is CASRLSFAGANVLTF.

In this sample, this clonotype turned up many times. The J gene is TRBJ1-3, the V gene TRBV7-8; the D is unclear. The germline V and J ends were trimmed by 1 base and 4 bases, with 17 bases remaining between them. This CDR3 contains 17 residues. Per germline, CDR1 SGHVS and CDR2 FQNEAQ. The CDR3 DNA reads as TGTGCCAGCAGCTTAGTTAGTGGGCCGACTACGGGAAACACCATATATTTT. Protein sequence: CASSLVSGPTTGNTIYF.

This clonotype occurred many times. The chain is built from TRBV12-3 or TRBV12-4 and TRBJ2-7; D is uncertain. V gave up 3 bases and J gave up 0 bases, with 6 bases separating them. The CDR3 has 13 amino acids. For the CDR3, the DNA is TGTGCCAGCAGTTTTGACAACTCCTACGAGCAGTACTTC. It translates to CASSFDNSYEQYF.

Concerning this clonotype: This may stem from a read error, because a much larger clone lies one nucleotide away. The chain carries TRBV5-6 and TRBJ2-7; D remains unclear. The CDR3 consists of 14 residues. Germline-derived CDR1 and CDR2 are SGHDT and YYEEEE. CDR3 residues: CASNLYLLSYEQYF. The CDR3, as DNA: TGTGCCAGCAACTTGTACCTTCTCAGCTACGAGCAGTACTTC.

In this sample, this clonotype turned up many times. The chain links TRBV19 to TRBJ1-4; 7 nucleotides line up with TRBD1. The CDR3 is 16 residues long. Germline CDR1 is LNHDA and CDR2 is SQIVND (reference sequence). Trimming cost V 7 bases and J 4 bases; bases outside gene matches: 12. The CDR3 region is CASKGGSTALNEKLFF. The CDR3 nucleotides are TGTGCCAGTAAAGGGGGCTCTACTGCCCTTAATGAAAAACTGTTTTTT. The entire variable domain, with the rest obtained from reference TRBV19 and TRBJ1-4, is as follows: DGGITQSPKYLFRKEGQNVTLSCEQNLNHDAMYWYRQDPGQGLRLIYYSQIVNDFQKGDIAEGYSVSREKKESFPLTVTSAQKNPTAFYLCASKGGSTALNEKLFFGSGTQLSVL.

The sample holds many counts of this clonotype. CDR3 in amino acids: CASSESLSSETQYF. For the CDR3, the DNA is TGCGCCAGCAGTGAGTCCCTTAGCTCTGAGACCCAGTACTTC. The genes are TRBV10-1 and TRBJ2-5; D not resolved. CDR3 length: 14 residues. V was trimmed by 0 bases and J by 5 bases, leaving 10 bases between them. Germline V lookup: CDR1 WNHNN, CDR2 SYGVQD (reference sequence).